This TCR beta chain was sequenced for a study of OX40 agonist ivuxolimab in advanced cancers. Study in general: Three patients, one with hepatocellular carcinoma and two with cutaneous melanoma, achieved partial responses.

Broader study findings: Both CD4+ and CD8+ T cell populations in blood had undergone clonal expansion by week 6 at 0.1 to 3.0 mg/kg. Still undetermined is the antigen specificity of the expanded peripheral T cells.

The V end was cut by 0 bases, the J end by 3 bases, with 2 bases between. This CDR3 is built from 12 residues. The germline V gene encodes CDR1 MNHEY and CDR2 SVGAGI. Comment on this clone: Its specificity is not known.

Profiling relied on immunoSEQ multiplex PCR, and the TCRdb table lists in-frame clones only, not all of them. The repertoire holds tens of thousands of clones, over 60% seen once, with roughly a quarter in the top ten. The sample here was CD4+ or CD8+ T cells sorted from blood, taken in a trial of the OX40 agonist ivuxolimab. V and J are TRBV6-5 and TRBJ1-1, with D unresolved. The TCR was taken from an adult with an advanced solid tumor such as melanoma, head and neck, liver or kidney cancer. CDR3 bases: TGTGCCAGCAGTTACTCCCACACTGAAGCTTTCTTT. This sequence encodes CASSYSHTEAFF.